This TCR beta chain appears in the sequencing data of a study of cytomegalovirus exposure and HLA in healthy donors. This clone has just one count. The antigen is undetermined. This CDR3 has 16 residues. Germline-derived CDR1 and CDR2 are SNHLY and FYNNEI. V lost 4 bases, J lost 3 bases, and 5 bases stayed unmatched. Regarding the study as a whole: Through in vitro validation, a few CMV-associated chains were shown to be specific for CMV antigens. Cytomegalovirus association was listed for 164 TCR beta chains. Reported performance of the classifier showed diagnosis of cytomegalovirus status with high specificity and sensitivity.

This table comes from immunoSEQ multiplex PCR, and its TCRdb copy is limited to in-frame clones, with some not included. This sample carries around 110,000 clones, about 85% of them seen once, and the ten largest clones take 1.8%. Donors were drawn from the approximately 120-subject validation cohort, separate from the roughly 700-subject first cohort. This rearrangement joins TRBV2 to TRBJ2-2; 10 bases align to TRBD2. Input material: PBMCs. This receptor was obtained from a woman under 30 in good health and CMV-seropositive. CDR3 bases: TGTGCCAGCAGTGCTAAGCGGGGGGGATACACCGGGGAGCTGTTTTTT. Its translation: CASSAKRGGYTGELFF.